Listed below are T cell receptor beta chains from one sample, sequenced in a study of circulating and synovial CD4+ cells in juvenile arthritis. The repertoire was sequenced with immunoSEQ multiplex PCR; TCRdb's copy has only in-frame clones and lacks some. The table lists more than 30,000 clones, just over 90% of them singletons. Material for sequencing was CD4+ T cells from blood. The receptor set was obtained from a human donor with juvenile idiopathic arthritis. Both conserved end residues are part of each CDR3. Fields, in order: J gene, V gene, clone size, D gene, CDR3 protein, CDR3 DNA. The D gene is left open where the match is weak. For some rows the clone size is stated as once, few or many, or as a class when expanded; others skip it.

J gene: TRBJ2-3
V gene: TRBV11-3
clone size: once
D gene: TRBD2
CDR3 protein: CASSRLAGGPNSADTQYF
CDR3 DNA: TGTGCCAGCAGCCGGCTAGCGGGAGGGCCTAATTCGGCAGATACGCAGTATTTT

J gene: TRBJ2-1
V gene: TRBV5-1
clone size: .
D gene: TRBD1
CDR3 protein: CASSIVGTGGSNEQFF
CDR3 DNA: TGCGCCAGCAGCATCGTCGGGACAGGGGGTTCCAATGAGCAGTTCTTC

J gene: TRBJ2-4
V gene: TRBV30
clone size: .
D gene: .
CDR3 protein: CAWSVLQGLGAKNIQYF
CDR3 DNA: TGTGCCTGGAGTGTATTGCAGGGGCTCGGGGCCAAAAACATTCAGTACTTC

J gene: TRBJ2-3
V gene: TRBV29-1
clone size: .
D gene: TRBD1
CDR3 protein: CSVASWQGAPDTQYF
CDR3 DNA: TGCAGCGTGGCGAGCTGGCAGGGGGCTCCAGATACGCAGTATTTT

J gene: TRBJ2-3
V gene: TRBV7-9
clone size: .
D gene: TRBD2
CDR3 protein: CASSLGVLASGSSSDTQYF
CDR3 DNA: TGTGCCAGCAGCTTAGGGGTCCTAGCTAGCGGCTCTTCTTCAGATACGCAGTATTTT

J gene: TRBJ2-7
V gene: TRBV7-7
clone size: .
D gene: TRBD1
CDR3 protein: CASSSRQGIELMSYEQYF
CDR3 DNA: TGTGCTAGCAGCTCTCGACAGGGAATAGAACTGATGTCCTACGAGCAGTACTTC

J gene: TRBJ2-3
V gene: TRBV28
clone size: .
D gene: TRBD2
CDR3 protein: CASSRTSGNTDTQYF
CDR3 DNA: TGTGCCAGCAGTCGGACTAGCGGGAATACAGATACGCAGTATTTT

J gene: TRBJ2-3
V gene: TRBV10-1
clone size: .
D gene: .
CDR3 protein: CASSGRTDTQYF
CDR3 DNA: TGCGCCAGCAGTGGGAGAACAGATACGCAGTATTTT

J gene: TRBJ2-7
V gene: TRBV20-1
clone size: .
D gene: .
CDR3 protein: CSASGYEQYF
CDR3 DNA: TGCAGTGCTAGCGGGTACGAGCAGTACTTC

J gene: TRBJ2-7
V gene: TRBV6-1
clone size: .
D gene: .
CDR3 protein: CASNRDNFLYEQYF
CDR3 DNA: TGTGCCAGCAATAGGGACAACTTTCTCTACGAGCAGTACTTC

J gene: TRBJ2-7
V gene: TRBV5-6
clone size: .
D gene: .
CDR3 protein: CASSSLRGSIEQYF
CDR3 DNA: TGTGCCAGCAGCTCCCTGAGGGGGTCAATCGAGCAGTACTTC

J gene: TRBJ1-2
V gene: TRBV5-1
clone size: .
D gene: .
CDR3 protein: CASSLAGDANYGYTF
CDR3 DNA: TGCGCCAGCAGCTTGGCGGGAGACGCTAACTATGGCTACACCTTC

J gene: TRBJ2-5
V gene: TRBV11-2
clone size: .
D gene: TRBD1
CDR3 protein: CASSLGRGRLVQETQYF
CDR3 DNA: TGTGCCAGCAGCTTAGGCAGGGGGCGATTAGTCCAAGAGACCCAGTACTTC

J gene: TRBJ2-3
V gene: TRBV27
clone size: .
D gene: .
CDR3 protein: CASSSVPGSSTDTQYF
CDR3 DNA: TGTGCCAGCAGTTCGGTCCCAGGGTCTAGCACAGATACGCAGTATTTT

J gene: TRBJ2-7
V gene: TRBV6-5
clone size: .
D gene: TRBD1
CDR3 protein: CAKQGGCNEQYF
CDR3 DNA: TGTGCCAAACAGGGGGGCTGTAACGAGCAGTACTTC

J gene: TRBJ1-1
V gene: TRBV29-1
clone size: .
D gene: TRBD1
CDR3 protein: CSVRDREMNTEAFF
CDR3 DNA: TGCAGCGTTCGGGACAGGGAGATGAACACTGAAGCTTTCTTT

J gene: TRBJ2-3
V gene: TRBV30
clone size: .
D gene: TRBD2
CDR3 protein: CAWTASGTDTQYF
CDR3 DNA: TGTGCCTGGACCGCTAGCGGGACAGATACGCAGTATTTT

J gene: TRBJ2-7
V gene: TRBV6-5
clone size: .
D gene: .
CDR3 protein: CASSYSQGSEQYF
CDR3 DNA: TGTGCCAGCAGTTACTCTCAGGGATCCGAGCAGTACTTC

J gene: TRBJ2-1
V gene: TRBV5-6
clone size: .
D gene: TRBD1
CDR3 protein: CASRGTGVHEQFF
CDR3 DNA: TGTGCCAGCAGGGGGACAGGGGTCCATGAGCAGTTCTTC

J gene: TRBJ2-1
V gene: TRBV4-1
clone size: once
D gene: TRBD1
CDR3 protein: CASSHNTGTGYNEQFF
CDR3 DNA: TGCGCCAGCAGCCATAATACCGGGACAGGGTACAATGAGCAGTTCTTC

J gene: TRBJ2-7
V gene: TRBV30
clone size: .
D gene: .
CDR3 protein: CAWTPRGRLPTYEQYF
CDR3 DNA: TGTGCCTGGACCCCCAGGGGAAGGCTACCGACTTACGAGCAGTACTTC

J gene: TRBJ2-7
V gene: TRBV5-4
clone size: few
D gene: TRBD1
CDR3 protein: CASSSRTGAHEQYF
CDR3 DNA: TGTGCCAGCAGCAGCCGGACAGGGGCCCACGAGCAGTACTTC

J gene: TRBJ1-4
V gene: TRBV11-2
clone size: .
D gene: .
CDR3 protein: CASSKGTRNEKLFF
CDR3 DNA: TGTGCCAGCAGCAAAGGGACAAGAAATGAAAAACTGTTTTTT

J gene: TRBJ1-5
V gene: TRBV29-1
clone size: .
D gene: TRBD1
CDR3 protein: CSVNRGQGQPQHF
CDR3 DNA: TGCAGCGTTAACAGGGGGCAAGGGCAGCCCCAGCATTTT

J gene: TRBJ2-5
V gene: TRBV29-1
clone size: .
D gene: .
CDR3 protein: CSVASWTQETQYF
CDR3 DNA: TGCAGCGTTGCCTCTTGGACTCAAGAGACCCAGTACTTC

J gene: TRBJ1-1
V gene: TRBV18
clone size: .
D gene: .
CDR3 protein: CASHSTQNTEAFF
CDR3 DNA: TGTGCCAGTCACAGTACCCAGAACACTGAAGCTTTCTTT

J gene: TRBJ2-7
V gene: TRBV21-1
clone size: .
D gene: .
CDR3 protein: CASILIGLAGGPIYEQYF
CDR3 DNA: TGTGCCAGCATCTTGATCGGACTAGCGGGAGGGCCAATCTACGAGCAGTACTTC

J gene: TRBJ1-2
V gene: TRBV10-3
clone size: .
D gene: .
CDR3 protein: CAIRKEGRGDGYTF
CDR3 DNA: TGTGCCATCAGGAAGGAAGGGAGGGGGGATGGCTACACCTTC

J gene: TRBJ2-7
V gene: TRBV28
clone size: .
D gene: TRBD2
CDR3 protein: CASIPGGAYEQYF
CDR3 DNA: TGTGCCAGCATCCCGGGGGGGGCTTACGAGCAGTACTTC

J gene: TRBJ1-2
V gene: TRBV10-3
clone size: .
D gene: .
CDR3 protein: CAIRGWGDYGYTF
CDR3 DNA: TGTGCCATCAGGGGTTGGGGCGACTATGGCTACACCTTC

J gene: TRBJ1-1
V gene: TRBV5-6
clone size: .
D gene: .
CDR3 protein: CASSFGARNTEAFF
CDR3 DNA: TGTGCCAGCAGCTTTGGGGCGAGGAACACTGAAGCTTTCTTT

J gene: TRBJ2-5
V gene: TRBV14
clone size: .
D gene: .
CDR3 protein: CASSPKLWSQTQYF
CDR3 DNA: TGTGCCAGCAGCCCAAAACTATGGTCCCAGACCCAGTACTTC

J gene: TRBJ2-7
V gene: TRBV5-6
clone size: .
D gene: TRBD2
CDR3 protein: CASSLLNSGRSRDEQYF
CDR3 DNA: TGTGCCAGCAGCTTGTTAAATTCCGGGAGGTCACGGGACGAGCAGTACTTC

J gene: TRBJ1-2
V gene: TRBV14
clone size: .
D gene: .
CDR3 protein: CASSQDSRDKYYGYTF
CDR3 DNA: TGTGCCAGCAGCCAAGATTCCAGGGATAAGTACTATGGCTACACCTTC